This is a list of T cell receptor beta chains from one sample in a study of OX40 agonist ivuxolimab in advanced cancers. Libraries were prepared by immunoSEQ multiplex PCR; TCRdb keeps only in-frame clonotypes and omits some of them. This sample has some 98,000 clones; more than 75% occur once, and the top ten carry 0.31%. The specimen was CD4+ or CD8+ T cells sorted from blood, collected in a trial of the OX40 agonist ivuxolimab. The receptor set was obtained from an adult with an advanced solid tumor such as melanoma, head and neck, liver or kidney cancer. The CDR3 runs from the conserved cysteine through the conserved F or W. D genes are given only for firm matches. Not every row has a clone size; where given, it reads once, few, many or a size class.

cdr3_length	v_call	clone_size	j_call	d_call	cdr3_nt	cdr3_aa
13	TRBV7-2	-	TRBJ1-3	TRBD1	TGTGCCAGCAGTCCGGACAGGGGGAACACCATATATTTT	CASSPDRGNTIYF
15	TRBV11-3	-	TRBJ1-1	TRBD1	TGTGCCAGCAGCTTCTCGACAGGGGGGAGCACTGAAGCTTTCTTT	CASSFSTGGSTEAFF
16	TRBV7-6	-	TRBJ2-6	-	TGTGCCAGCAGCCCGATTACGGTCTCTGGGGCCAACGTCCTGACTTTC	CASSPITVSGANVLTF
15	TRBV6-6	-	TRBJ1-1	TRBD1	TGTGCCAGCAGTTACTTAAACAGGGGTCACACTGAAGCTTTCTTT	CASSYLNRGHTEAFF
14	TRBV27	-	TRBJ2-7	-	TGTGCCAGCAGTTTATGGGGGAAAACCTACGAGCAGTACTTC	CASSLWGKTYEQYF
13	TRBV6-1	-	TRBJ1-2	TRBD1	TGTGCCAGCAGTGTGACAGGGGATGATGGCTACACCTTC	CASSVTGDDGYTF
14	TRBV2	-	TRBJ2-4	-	TGTGCCAGCCGGGAGCTTCAAGCCAAAAACATTCAGTACTTC	CASRELQAKNIQYF
12	TRBV5-1	once	TRBJ2-1	-	TGCGCCAGCAGCCCCCACTACAATGAGCAGTTCTTC	CASSPHYNEQFF
14	TRBV6-5	-	TRBJ1-5	TRBD1	TGTGCCAGCAGTCGGACAGGGCCTAATCAGCCCCAGCATTTT	CASSRTGPNQPQHF
13	TRBV2	-	TRBJ2-5	-	TGTGCCAGCAGTGCCGGCAGGGAAGAGACCCAGTACTTC	CASSAGREETQYF
12	TRBV30	-	TRBJ2-2	TRBD1	TGTGCCGGGGGACAGGGGGGCGGGGAGCTGTTTTTT	CAGGQGGGELFF
15	TRBV29-1	-	TRBJ2-2	TRBD1	TGCAGCGTGACCGGGACAGGGGGCGGGGCCGGGGAGCTGTTTTTT	CSVTGTGGGAGELFF
15	TRBV9	few	TRBJ2-7	TRBD2	TGTGCCAGCAGCGTACTAGCGGGGGGTACCTACGAGCAGTACTTC	CASSVLAGGTYEQYF
18	TRBV4-1	-	TRBJ2-2	-	TGCGCCAGCAGCCAAGAGACGGTCCGAGGGTCGAACACCGGGGAGCTGTTTTTT	CASSQETVRGSNTGELFF
15	TRBV10-3	-	TRBJ1-5	TRBD1	TGTGCCACCCAGCAGGGGACAGGTAATTATCAGCCCCAGCATTTT	CATQQGTGNYQPQHF
16	TRBV11-2	-	TRBJ2-3	-	TGTGCCAGCAGCTTAGAGTTAAGGGGTGGCACAGATACGCAGTATTTT	CASSLELRGGTDTQYF
14	TRBV7-2	few	TRBJ1-2	TRBD1	TGTGCCAGCAGCTCGGGACAGGGGGTTAATGGCTACACCTTC	CASSSGQGVNGYTF
11	TRBV4-3	-	TRBJ1-3	-	TGCGCCAGCAGCCAAGAGCACACCATATATTTT	CASSQEHTIYF
15	TRBV4-3	-	TRBJ1-6	-	TGCGCCAGCAGGGGGGGGACGGGACGGAATTCACCCCTCCACTTT	CASRGGTGRNSPLHF
16	TRBV5-4	-	TRBJ2-6	-	TGTGCCAGCAGCTGGACAGTTAGTCCTGGGGCCAACGTCCTGACTTTC	CASSWTVSPGANVLTF
12	TRBV9	-	TRBJ2-7	-	TGTGCCAGCAGCGTATCGGGGCTCGAGCAGTACTTC	CASSVSGLEQYF
14	TRBV5-1	-	TRBJ1-2	-	TGCGCCAGCAGCTTGGGGTCAGGGAGCTATGGCTACACCTTC	CASSLGSGSYGYTF
18	TRBV2	-	TRBJ2-3	-	TGTGCCAGCAGTGAAGAAGGGGGTGGGGCGTTTAGCACAGATACGCAGTATTTT	CASSEEGGGAFSTDTQYF
15	TRBV12-5	once	TRBJ1-3	TRBD1	TGTGCTAGTGCCCTGGGACAGGGCTCTGGAAACACCATATATTTT	CASALGQGSGNTIYF
13	TRBV6-6	-	TRBJ1-2	-	TGTGCCAGCAGTTACTCGAGTCTAGATGGCTACACCTTC	CASSYSSLDGYTF
12	TRBV28	-	TRBJ1-2	-	TGTGCCAGCAGTTTAACTAACTATGGCTACACCTTC	CASSLTNYGYTF